This TCR beta chain was captured in a study of blood T cell repertoires in COVID-19. Overall study: The origin of the acute and convalescent COVID-19 samples was the United States, Italy and Spain.

The CDR3 runs to 12 residues. Trimming took 6 bases from V and 6 from J; bases not matched to a gene: 2. Germline CDR1 is LGHDT and CDR2 is YNNKEL (reference sequence). How the authors handled the data: Estimation of nucleated cell counts relied on the amplification of reference gene primers. Some clones are missing from TCRdb's copy, which holds only in-frame ones; the method was immunoSEQ multiplex PCR. That table supplies the V and J calls and clone size; D and trimming were determined from the DNA. The sample lists about 180,000 clones; nearly 90% were seen once. J is TRBJ2-1 and V is TRBV3-1 (or the pseudogene TRBV3-2); the match to TRBD2 covers 7 bases. The receptor was isolated from a man younger than 35 who had recovered from COVID-19. What was sequenced was peripheral blood. The chain's CDR3 is CASSRTSNEQFF. In DNA form, the CDR3 reads TGTGCCAGCAGTCGGACTAGCAATGAGCAGTTCTTC.